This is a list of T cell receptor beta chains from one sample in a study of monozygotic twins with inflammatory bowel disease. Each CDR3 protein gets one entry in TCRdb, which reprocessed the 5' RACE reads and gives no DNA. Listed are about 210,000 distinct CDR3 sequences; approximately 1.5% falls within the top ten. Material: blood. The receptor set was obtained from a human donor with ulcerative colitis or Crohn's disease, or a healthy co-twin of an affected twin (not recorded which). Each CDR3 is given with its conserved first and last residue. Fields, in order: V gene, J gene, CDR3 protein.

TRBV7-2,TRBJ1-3,CASSLFGSWSGNTIYF
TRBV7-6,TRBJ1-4,CASSPTDRNEKLFF
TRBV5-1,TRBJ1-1,CASSLGSGRNTEAFF
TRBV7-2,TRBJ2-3,CASSLVVGGAQLQYF
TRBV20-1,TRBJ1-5,CSARVPHSVSNQPQHF
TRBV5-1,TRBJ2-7,CASSFYRGTSGVSYEQYF
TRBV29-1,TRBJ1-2,CSLPDGEANYGYTF
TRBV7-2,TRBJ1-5,CASSPQGPRFGNQPQHF
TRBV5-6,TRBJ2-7,CASSLYVGEQYF
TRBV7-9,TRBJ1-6,CASSSPGDPASNSPLHF
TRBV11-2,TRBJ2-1,CASSLLEGNEQFF
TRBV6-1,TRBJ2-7,CASSKKRPGQYHREQYF
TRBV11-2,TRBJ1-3,CASRTGTNSGNTIYF
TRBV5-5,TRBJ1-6,CASSWTGVYSPLHF
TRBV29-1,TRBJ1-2,CSVEDSSSEGYTF
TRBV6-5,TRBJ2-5,CASSTGTGETQYF
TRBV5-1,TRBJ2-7,CASSFSTGNEQYF
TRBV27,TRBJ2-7,CASSSGAGPSYEQYF
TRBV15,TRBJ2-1,CATRSGDSYNEQFF
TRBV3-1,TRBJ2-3,CASSQFGETTDTQYF
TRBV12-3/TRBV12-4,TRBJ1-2,CASSSQPGQVYGYTF
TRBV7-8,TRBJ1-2,CASSLFLGRGYGYTF
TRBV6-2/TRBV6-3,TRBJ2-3,CASSGRQSLSTDTQYF
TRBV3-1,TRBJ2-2,CASSPGTYNTGELFF
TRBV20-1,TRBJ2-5,CSARTSVEDAQYF
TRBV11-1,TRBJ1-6,CASSFGETYNSPLHF
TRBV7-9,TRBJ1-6,CASSPNLGASPLHF
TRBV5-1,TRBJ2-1,CASSFSSGQPPAGEQFF
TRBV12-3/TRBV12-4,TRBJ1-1,CASSLEWDAEAFF
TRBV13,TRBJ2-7,CASSLNLYEQYF
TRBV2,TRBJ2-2,CASNLGRGGELFF
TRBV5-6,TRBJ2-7,CASSSYLEQYF
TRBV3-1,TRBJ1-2,CASSRASISRAYGYTF
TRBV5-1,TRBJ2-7,CASSKQGYEQYF
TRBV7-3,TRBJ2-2,CASSLLAGENTGELFF
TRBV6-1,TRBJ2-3,CASSPNYGGTDTQYF
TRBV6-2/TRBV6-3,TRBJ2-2,CASHSGGPGELFF
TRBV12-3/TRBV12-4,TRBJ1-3,CASTGIAGNTIYF
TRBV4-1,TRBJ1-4,CASSLTGTYGEKLFF
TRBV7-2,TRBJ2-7,CASSQDRVLEQYF
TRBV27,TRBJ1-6,CASSPQAGVSPLHF
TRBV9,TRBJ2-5,CASSALAGSGETQYF
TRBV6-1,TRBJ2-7,CASPGTGTPWGQYF